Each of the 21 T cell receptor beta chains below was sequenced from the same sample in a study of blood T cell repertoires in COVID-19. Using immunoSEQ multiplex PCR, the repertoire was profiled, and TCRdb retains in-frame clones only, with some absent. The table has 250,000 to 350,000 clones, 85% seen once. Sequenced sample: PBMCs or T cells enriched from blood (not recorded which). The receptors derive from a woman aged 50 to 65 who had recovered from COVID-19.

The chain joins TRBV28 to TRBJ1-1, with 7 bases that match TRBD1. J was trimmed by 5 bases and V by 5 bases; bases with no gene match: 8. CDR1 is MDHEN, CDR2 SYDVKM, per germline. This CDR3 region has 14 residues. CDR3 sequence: CASSLRGEWTEAFF. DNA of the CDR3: TGTGCCAGCAGTCTCAGGGGGGAATGGACTGAAGCTTTCTTT.

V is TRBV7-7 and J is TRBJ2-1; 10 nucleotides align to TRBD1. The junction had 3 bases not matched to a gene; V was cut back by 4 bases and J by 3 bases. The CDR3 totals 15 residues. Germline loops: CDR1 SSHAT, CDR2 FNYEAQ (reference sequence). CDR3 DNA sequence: TGTGCCAGCAGCTCCGGACAGGGGGTCTACAATGAGCAGTTCTTC. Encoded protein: CASSSGQGVYNEQFF. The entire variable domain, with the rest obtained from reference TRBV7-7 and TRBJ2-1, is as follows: GAGVSQSPRYKVTKRGQDVTLRCDPISSHATLYWYQQALGQGPEFLTYFNYEAQPDKSGLPSDRFSAERPEGSISTLTIQRTEQRDSAMYRCASSSGQGVYNEQFFGPGTRLTVL.

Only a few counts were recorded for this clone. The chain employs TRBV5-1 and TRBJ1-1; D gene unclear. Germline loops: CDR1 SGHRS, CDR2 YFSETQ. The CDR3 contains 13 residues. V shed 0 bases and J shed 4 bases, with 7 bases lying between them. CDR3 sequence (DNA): TGCGCCAGCAGCTTGGCGCCCGGCACTGAAGCTTTCTTT. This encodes CASSLAPGTEAFF.

The DNA of the CDR3 is TGTGCCAGCAAATCGATCCGGCAGGGGGGCACCGGGGAGCTGTTTTTT. Protein sequence: CASKSIRQGGTGELFF. V usage is TRBV11-2 and J usage is TRBJ2-2; possibly TRBD1 for D (7 bases). The CDR3 has 16 residues. Germline assignment: CDR1 SGHAT and CDR2 FQNNGV. V lost 7 bases, J lost 4 bases, and 19 bases lay in between.

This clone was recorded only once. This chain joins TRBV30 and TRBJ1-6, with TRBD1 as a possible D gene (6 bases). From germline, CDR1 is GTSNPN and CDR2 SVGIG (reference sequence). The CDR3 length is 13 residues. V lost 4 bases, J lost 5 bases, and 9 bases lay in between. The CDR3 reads CAWKDRNNSPLHF. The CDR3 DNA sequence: TGTGCCTGGAAGGACAGAAATAATTCACCCCTCCACTTT. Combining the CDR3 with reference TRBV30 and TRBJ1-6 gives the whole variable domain SQTIHQWPATLVQPVGSPLSLECTVEGTSNPNLYWYRQAAGRGLQLLFYSVGIGQISSEVPQNLSASRPQDRQFILSSKKLLLSDSGFYLCAWKDRNNSPLHFGNGTRLTVT.

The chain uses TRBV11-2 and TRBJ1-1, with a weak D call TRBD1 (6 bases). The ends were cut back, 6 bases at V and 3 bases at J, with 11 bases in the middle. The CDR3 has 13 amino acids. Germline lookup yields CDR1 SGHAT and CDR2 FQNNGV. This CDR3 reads CASRLNRDTEAFF. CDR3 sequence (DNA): TGTGCCAGCAGACTTAACAGGGACACTGAAGCTTTCTTT. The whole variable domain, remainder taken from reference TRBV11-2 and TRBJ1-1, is EAGVAQSPRYKIIEKRQSVAFWCNPISGHATLYWYQQILGQGPKLLIQFQNNGVVDDSQLPKDRFSAERLKGVDSTLKIQPAKLEDSAVYLCASRLNRDTEAFFGQGTRLTVV.

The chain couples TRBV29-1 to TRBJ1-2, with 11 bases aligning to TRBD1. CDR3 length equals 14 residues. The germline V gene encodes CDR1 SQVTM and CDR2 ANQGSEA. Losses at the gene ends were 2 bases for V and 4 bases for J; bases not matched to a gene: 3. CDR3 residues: CSVEPGQGAYGYTF. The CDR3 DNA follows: TGCAGCGTTGAACCTGGACAGGGGGCCTATGGCTACACCTTC.

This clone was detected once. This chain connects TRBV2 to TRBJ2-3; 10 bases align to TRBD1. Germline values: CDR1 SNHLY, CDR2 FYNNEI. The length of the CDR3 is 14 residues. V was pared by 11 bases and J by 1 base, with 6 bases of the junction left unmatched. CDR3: CAGSGTGGTDTQYF. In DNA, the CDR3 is TGTGCCGGTTCCGGGACAGGGGGCACAGATACGCAGTATTTT.

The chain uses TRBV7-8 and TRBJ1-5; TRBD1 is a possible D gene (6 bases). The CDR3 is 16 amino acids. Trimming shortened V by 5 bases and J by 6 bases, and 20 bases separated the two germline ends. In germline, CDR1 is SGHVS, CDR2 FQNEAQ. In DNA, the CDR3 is TGTGCCAGCAGCCCTAACAGGGACCCGAAGCCTCAGCCCCAGCATTTT. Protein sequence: CASSPNRDPKPQPQHF. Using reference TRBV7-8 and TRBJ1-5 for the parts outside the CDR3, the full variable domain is GAGVSQSPRYKVAKRGQDVALRCDPISGHVSLFWYQQALGQGPEFLTYFQNEAQLDKSGLPSDRFFAERPEGSVSTLKIQRTQQEDSAVYLCASSPNRDPKPQPQHFGDGTRLSIL.

The CDR3 DNA is TGTGCCAGCTGGGGGGGCGCTGAAAAACTGTTTTTT. This gives the protein CASWGGAEKLFF. The J gene is TRBJ1-4, the V gene TRBV12-3 or TRBV12-4; D possibly corresponds to TRBD1 (6 bases). Between the trimmed V and J ends, which lost 8 bases and 7 bases, there was a span of 11 bases. The CDR3 sequence is 12 residues long.

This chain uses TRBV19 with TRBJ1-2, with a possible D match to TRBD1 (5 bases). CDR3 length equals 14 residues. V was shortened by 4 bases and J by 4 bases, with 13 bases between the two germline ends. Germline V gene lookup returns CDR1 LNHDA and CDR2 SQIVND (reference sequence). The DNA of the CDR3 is TGTGCCAGTAGTAAAGGACAAACTTTCTATGGCTACACCTTC. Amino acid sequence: CASSKGQTFYGYTF.

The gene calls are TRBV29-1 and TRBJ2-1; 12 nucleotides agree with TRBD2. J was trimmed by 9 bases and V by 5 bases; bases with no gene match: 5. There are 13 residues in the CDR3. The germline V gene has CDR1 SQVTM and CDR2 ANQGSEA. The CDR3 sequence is CSVRLAGVGEQFF. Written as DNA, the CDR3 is TGCAGCGTTAGACTAGCGGGAGTAGGTGAGCAGTTCTTC.

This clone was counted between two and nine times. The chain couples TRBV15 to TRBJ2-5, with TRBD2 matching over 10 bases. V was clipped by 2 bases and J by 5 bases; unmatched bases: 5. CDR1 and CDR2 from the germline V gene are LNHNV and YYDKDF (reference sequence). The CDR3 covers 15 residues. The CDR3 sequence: CATSRLAGARETQYF. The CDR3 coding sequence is TGTGCCACCAGCAGACTAGCGGGAGCACGGGAGACCCAGTACTTC.

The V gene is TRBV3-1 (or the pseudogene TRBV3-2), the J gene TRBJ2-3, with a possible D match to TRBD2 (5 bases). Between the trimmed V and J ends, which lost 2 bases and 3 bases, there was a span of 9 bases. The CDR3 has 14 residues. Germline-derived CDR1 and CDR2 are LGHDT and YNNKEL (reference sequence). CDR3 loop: CASSQILGTDTQYF. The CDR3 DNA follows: TGTGCCAGCAGCCAAATACTAGGGACAGATACGCAGTATTTT.

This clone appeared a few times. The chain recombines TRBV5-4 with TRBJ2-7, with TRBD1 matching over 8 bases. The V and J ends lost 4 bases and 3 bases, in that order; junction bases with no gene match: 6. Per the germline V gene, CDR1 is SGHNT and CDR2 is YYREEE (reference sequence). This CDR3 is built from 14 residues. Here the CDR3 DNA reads TGTGCCAGCAGCCCAGGGACAGGAAACTACGAGCAGTACTTC. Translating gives CASSPGTGNYEQYF.

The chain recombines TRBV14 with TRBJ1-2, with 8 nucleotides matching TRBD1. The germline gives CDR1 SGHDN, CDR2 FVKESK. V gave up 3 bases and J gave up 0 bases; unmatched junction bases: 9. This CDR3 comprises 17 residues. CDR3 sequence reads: CASSHSGTGQSNYGYTF. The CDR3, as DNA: TGTGCCAGCAGCCATTCCGGGACAGGCCAATCTAACTATGGCTACACCTTC.

The CDR3 here is CASSPGTPYEQYF. In DNA form, the CDR3 reads TGTGCCAGTAGTCCGGGGACACCCTACGAGCAGTACTTC. The rearrangement joins TRBV19 to TRBJ2-7, with a weak D call TRBD1 (6 bases). CDR3 size: 13 residues. The germline V gene has CDR1 LNHDA and CDR2 SQIVND (reference sequence). V was pared by 5 bases and J by 2 bases, with 10 bases between.

CDR3 in amino acids: CASSVDLPPDTQYF. The CDR3, as DNA: TGTGCCAGCAGTGTGGACTTACCCCCAGATACGCAGTATTTT. The chain links TRBV2 to TRBJ2-3, with D perhaps TRBD2 (5 bases). V was cut by 4 bases and J by 4 bases, with 12 bases left in between. Germline V CDR1 and CDR2: SNHLY, FYNNEI. CDR3 length: 14 amino acids. Using reference TRBV2 and TRBJ2-3 for the parts outside the CDR3, the full variable domain is EPEVTQTPSHQVTQMGQEVILRCVPISNHLYFYWYRQILGQKVEFLVSFYNNEISEKSEIFDDQFSVERPDGSNFTLKIRSTKLEDSAMYFCASSVDLPPDTQYFGPGTRLTVL.

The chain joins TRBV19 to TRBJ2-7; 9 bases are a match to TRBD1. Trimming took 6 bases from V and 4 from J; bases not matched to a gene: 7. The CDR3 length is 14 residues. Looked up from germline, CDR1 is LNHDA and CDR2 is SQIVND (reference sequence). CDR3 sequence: CASSPGQGRYEQYF. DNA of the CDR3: TGTGCCAGTAGCCCGGGACAGGGAAGGTACGAGCAGTACTTC.

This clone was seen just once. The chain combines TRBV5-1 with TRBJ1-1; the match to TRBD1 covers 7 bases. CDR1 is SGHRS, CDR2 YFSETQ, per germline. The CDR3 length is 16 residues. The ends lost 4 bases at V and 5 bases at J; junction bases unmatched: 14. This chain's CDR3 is CASSAPRQGFSTEAFF. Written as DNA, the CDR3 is TGCGCCAGCAGCGCGCCAAGACAGGGATTTTCGACTGAAGCTTTCTTT.

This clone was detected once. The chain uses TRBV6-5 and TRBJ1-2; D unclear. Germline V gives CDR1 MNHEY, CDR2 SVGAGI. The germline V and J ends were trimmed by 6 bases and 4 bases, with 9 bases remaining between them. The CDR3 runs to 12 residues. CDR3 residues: CASSPGSYGYTF. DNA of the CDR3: TGTGCCAGCAGCCCCGGTTCCTATGGCTACACCTTC.